This entry concerns a single T cell receptor beta chain. Only in-frame clones appear in the TCRdb table, and some are missing; sequencing was by immunoSEQ multiplex PCR. The sample lists hundreds of thousands of clones; 75% to 85% were seen once. This sample was taken from a study of shared T cell receptors in the human thymus. The germline gives CDR1 SGHTS, CDR2 YDEGEE. This CDR3 is built from 20 residues. V lost 4 bases and J lost 0; bases outside the gene matches: 18. The same specimen was also included in a second study, on human thymus T cells.

The receptor's source is a boy in the first two years of life with a congenital heart defect. The sequenced sample consisted of thymocytes. The chain combines TRBV5-8 with TRBJ2-3; TRBD2 matches at 9 bases. The CDR3 nucleotides are TGTGCCAGCAGCCCGGGAAGGGGCCTAGCGGGGAAAACTAGCACAGATACGCAGTATTTT. Encoded protein: CASSPGRGLAGKTSTDTQYF.